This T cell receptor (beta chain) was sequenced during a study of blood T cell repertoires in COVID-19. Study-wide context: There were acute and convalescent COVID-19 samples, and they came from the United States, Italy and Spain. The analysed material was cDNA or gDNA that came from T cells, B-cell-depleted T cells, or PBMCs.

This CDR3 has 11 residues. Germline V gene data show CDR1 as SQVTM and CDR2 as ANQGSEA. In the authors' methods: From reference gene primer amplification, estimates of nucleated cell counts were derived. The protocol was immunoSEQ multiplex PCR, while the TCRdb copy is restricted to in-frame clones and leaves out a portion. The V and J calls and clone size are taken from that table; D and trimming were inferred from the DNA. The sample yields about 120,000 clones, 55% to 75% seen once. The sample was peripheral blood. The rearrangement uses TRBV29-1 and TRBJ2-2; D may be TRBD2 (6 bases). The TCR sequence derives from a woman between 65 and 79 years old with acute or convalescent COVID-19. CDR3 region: CSGRWTGELFF. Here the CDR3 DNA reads TGCAGTGGGAGGTGGACCGGGGAGCTGTTTTTT.